One sample yielded the 25 T cell receptor beta chains listed below, sequenced in a study of blood T cells in healthy people across ages. The second PCR ran about 6 to 11 cycles with a sample-barcoded 5' primer and J-beta primers. TCRdb re-called the 5' RACE reads through MiXCR, storing one row per CDR3 protein. Of around 800,000 distinct CDR3 sequences in the sample, roughly 44% were seen once. Sequencing used blood. The receptors come from a man aged 60 to 69 in good health.

This clonotype was observed a few times. V is TRBV2 and J is TRBJ2-3, with D unresolved. This CDR3 comprises 13 residues. Looked up from germline, CDR1 is SNHLY and CDR2 is FYNNEI. Trimming stripped 8 bases from V and 6 bases from J, with 15 bases between. The CDR3 here is CASGRRWRDTQYF. Written as DNA, the CDR3 is TGTGCCAGCGGAAGACGGTGGCGGGATACGCAGTATTTT.

In this sample, this clonotype turned up once. The gene calls are TRBV6-5 and TRBJ2-2; D may be TRBD1 (5 bases). V shed 2 bases and J shed 0 bases, with 22 bases lying between them. CDR1 MNHEY and CDR2 SVGAGI come from the germline V gene. There are 20 residues in the CDR3. The CDR3 sequence: CASSYPRTPFKSANTGELFF. CDR3 bases: TGTGCCAGCAGTTACCCTCGGACACCTTTTAAGTCCGCGAACACCGGGGAGCTGTTTTTT.

This clonotype has only a few counts. The gene calls are TRBV7-9 and TRBJ2-1; 9 positions agree with TRBD1. V trimming: 7 bases; J trimming: 7 bases; junction bases outside the gene matches: 14. Per germline, CDR1 SEHNR and CDR2 FQNEAQ (reference sequence). This CDR3 region has 16 residues. CDR3 residues: CASTLFGGTGRNEQFF. DNA for the CDR3: TGTGCCAGCACCCTCTTTGGGGGGACAGGGCGTAATGAGCAGTTCTTC.

The chain links TRBV6-1 to TRBJ2-7, with D tentatively TRBD1 (6 bases). This CDR3 comprises 15 residues. Per the germline V gene, CDR1 is MNHNS and CDR2 is SASEGT. Trimming pared 6 bases from V and 3 bases from J, leaving 18 bases between. The CDR3, as DNA: TGTGCCAGCAGGGACAGAATGGGGGCGGGCTACGAGCAGTACTTC. Translating it yields CASRDRMGAGYEQYF.

The V and J genes are TRBV14 and TRBJ2-5; D remains unclear. The J call may be faulty, since TRBJ2-7 better matches the DNA end. CDR1 is SGHDN, CDR2 FVKESK, per germline. The CDR3 runs to 13 residues. CDR3 nucleotide sequence: TGTGCCAGCAGCCAGGTGTGGACCTACGAGCAGTACTTC. Translation gives CASSQVWTYEQYF.

The rearrangement links TRBV5-1 to TRBJ2-7; the match to TRBD1 covers 10 bases. After removal of 3 bases from V and 4 bases from J, the junction contained 7 bases not matched to a gene. In germline, CDR1 is SGHRS, CDR2 YFSETQ. CDR3 length equals 15 residues. This CDR3 reads CASSWTGGDPYEQYF. The CDR3 nucleotides are TGCGCCAGCAGCTGGACAGGGGGAGATCCATACGAGCAGTACTTC. The full variable domain, its missing parts supplied by reference TRBV5-1 and TRBJ2-7, is KAGVTQTPRYLIKTRGQQVTLSCSPISGHRSVSWYQQTPGQGLQFLFEYFSETQRNKGNFPGRFSGRQFSNSRSEMNVSTLELGDSALYLCASSWTGGDPYEQYFGPGTRLTVT.

This rearrangement joins TRBV3-1 to TRBJ1-6; tentative D call: TRBD1 (5 bases). The ends were cut back, 0 bases at V and 9 bases at J, with 21 bases in the middle. The CDR3 is made up of 18 amino acids. Germline V gene data show CDR1 as LGHDT and CDR2 as YNNKEL (reference sequence). The CDR3 reads CASSQEGGLSWPISPLHF. In DNA form, the CDR3 reads TGTGCCAGCAGCCAAGAGGGGGGACTGAGCTGGCCTATTTCACCCCTCCACTTT.

This clonotype appeared once. The rearrangement links TRBV20-1 to TRBJ2-1, with 7 bases that match TRBD1. The CDR3 extends over 15 amino acids. With V trimmed by 6 bases and J by 4 bases, 12 bases remained unmatched. Germline loops: CDR1 DFQATT, CDR2 SNEGSKA (reference sequence). As DNA, the CDR3 is TGCAGTGCATCGACCCGACAGGGTGGGTACAATGAGCAGTTCTTC. It encodes CSASTRQGGYNEQFF.

The V and J genes are TRBV6-6 and TRBJ2-1; D gene ambiguous. Germline CDR1 MNHNY, CDR2 SVGAGI (reference sequence). The V and J ends lost 4 bases and 2 bases respectively, with 12 bases between them. The CDR3 spans 15 residues. The CDR3 bases are TGTGCCAGCAGTTTTGACATAGGACCCTACAATGAGCAGTTCTTC. Its protein is CASSFDIGPYNEQFF.

This chain joins TRBV4-1 and TRBJ2-3; 10 bases align to TRBD1. There are 15 residues in the CDR3. Germline V CDR1 and CDR2: MGHRA, YSYEKL. V shed 7 bases and J 4 bases; nucleotides not matched to a gene: 8. The CDR3 DNA reads TGCGCCAGCAAGAGACAGGGGGCTAGTGCAGATACGCAGTATTTT. Translation: CASKRQGASADTQYF.

V usage is TRBV7-8 and J usage is TRBJ1-5; D is undetermined. Germline CDR1 SGHVS, CDR2 FQNEAQ. V lost 1 base and J 6 bases, leaving 10 bases between the germline ends. The CDR3 is made up of 14 amino acids. The CDR3 sequence is CASSLGLAPQPQHF. DNA for the CDR3: TGTGCCAGCAGCTTAGGTCTGGCCCCTCAGCCCCAGCATTTT. The full variable domain, completed using reference TRBV7-8 and TRBJ1-5, is GAGVSQSPRYKVAKRGQDVALRCDPISGHVSLFWYQQALGQGPEFLTYFQNEAQLDKSGLPSDRFFAERPEGSVSTLKIQRTQQEDSAVYLCASSLGLAPQPQHFGDGTRLSIL.

CDR3 bases: TGTGCCAGCAGCTTAGCGACCAGGTCAACTGAGCAGTTCTTC. Residues: CASSLATRSTEQFF. The chain links TRBV7-2 to TRBJ2-1, with no clear D. The V gene's germline CDR1 is SGHTA and CDR2 FQGNSA. The CDR3 extends over 14 amino acids. V lost 0 bases to trimming and J lost 9 bases, with 12 bases between them.

A few counts support this clonotype. V and J are TRBV20-1 and TRBJ2-3; no definite D call. This CDR3 spans 14 amino acids. Between the trimmed V and J ends, which lost 0 bases and 4 bases, there was a span of 11 bases. Germline V gene data show CDR1 as DFQATT and CDR2 as SNEGSKA (reference sequence). The CDR3 loop is CSAREIRTADTQYF. The CDR3 nucleotides are TGCAGTGCTAGAGAAATACGGACCGCAGATACGCAGTATTTT.

This clonotype was recorded a few times. This chain connects TRBV7-2 to TRBJ1-6, with 8 positions matching TRBD1. V dropped 2 bases and J dropped 10; count of bases not matched to a gene: 10. The CDR3 is 16 residues long. Per germline, CDR1 SGHTA and CDR2 FQGNSA. CDR3 nucleotide sequence: TGTGCCAGCAGCTTAACTTACAGGGGGTTGGGGTCACCCCTCCACTTT. This gives the protein CASSLTYRGLGSPLHF.

In its sample, this clonotype was seen a few times. V is TRBV9 and J is TRBJ2-5; TRBD2 aligns across 8 bases. This CDR3 contains 13 residues. Germline CDR1 SGDLS, CDR2 YYNGEE. J lost 5 bases, V lost 7 bases, and 7 bases had no gene match. As DNA, the CDR3 is TGTGCCAGCGCGGGGGGAGGGCAGGAGACCCAGTACTTC. Protein sequence: CASAGGGQETQYF.

The CDR3 nucleotides read TGCGCCAGCAGAATCTCAGGAAACACCGGGGAGCTGTTTTTT. It encodes CASRISGNTGELFF. The V call is TRBV5-1, the J call TRBJ2-2; D ambiguous. Trimming removed 5 bases at V and 2 bases at J, with 10 bases between. The V gene's germline CDR1 is SGHRS and CDR2 YFSETQ. This CDR3 contains 14 residues.

This clonotype showed up just once. The chain carries TRBV30 and TRBJ2-2, with no clear D. The CDR3 extends over 13 amino acids. Germline V CDR1 and CDR2: GTSNPN, SVGIG (reference sequence). The V end was cut by 2 bases, the J end by 1 base, with 5 bases between. In nucleotides, the CDR3 is TGTGCCTGGAGTTTCGAGAACACCGGGGAGCTGTTTTTT. This translates into CAWSFENTGELFF.

This clonotype was recorded a few times. V gene TRBV14 combines with J gene TRBJ2-7, with a weak D call TRBD1 (7 bases). CDR1 and CDR2 from the germline V gene are SGHDN and FVKESK. CDR3 length: 12 amino acids. V was pared by 0 bases and J by 12 bases, with 12 bases between. This CDR3 is CASSQDSGGPYF. The CDR3 nucleotides are TGTGCCAGCAGCCAAGATTCAGGGGGGCCGTACTTC.

The chain couples TRBV5-1 to TRBJ2-5, with 9 bases aligning to TRBD1. Gene TRBJ2-7 matches the end of the DNA better, so the J call may be wrong. The CDR3 has 14 residues. Germline V CDR1 and CDR2: SGHRS, YFSETQ. CDR3 sequence reads: CASSLEGQGLEQYF. The CDR3 DNA is TGCGCCAGCAGCTTGGAGGGACAGGGCCTCGAGCAGTACTTC.

A single count supports this clonotype. The gene calls are TRBV28 and TRBJ2-5, with D maybe TRBD1 (6 bases). The J call may not be correct, given that the DNA end is closer to TRBJ2-7. The CDR3 is made up of 14 amino acids. Germline V gene sequence: CDR1 MDHEN, CDR2 SYDVKM. The CDR3 sequence: CASRKTGPGYEQYF. CDR3 sequence (DNA): TGTGCCAGCAGGAAAACAGGGCCGGGATACGAGCAGTACTTC.

This clonotype was recorded only once. The CDR3 DNA is TGTGCCTGGAGCGACGGGCGGGGGGTGACCCAGTACTTC. This gives the protein CAWSDGRGVTQYF. This chain connects TRBV30 to TRBJ2-7, with 8 bases matching TRBD2. The DNA end is a closer match to TRBJ2-5, so the J assignment may be wrong. This CDR3 has 13 residues. Germline V lookup: CDR1 GTSNPN, CDR2 SVGIG (reference sequence).

This clonotype appeared a few times. The chain recombines TRBV4-3 with TRBJ2-5; 14 bases agree with TRBD2. The CDR3 is 18 residues long. CDR1 is LGHNA, CDR2 YSLEER, per germline. V lost 1 base to trimming and J lost 4 bases; unmatched junction nucleotides: 8. The CDR3 is CASSQGSRGLAGGETQYF. The DNA for the CDR3 is TGCGCCAGCAGCCAAGGCTCGCGCGGACTAGCGGGGGGAGAGACCCAGTACTTC.

This sequence joins TRBV27 and TRBJ2-4; D possibly corresponds to TRBD1 (6 bases). Trimming pared 7 bases from V and 0 bases from J, leaving 13 bases between. The germline CDR1 and CDR2 sequences are MNHEY and SMNVEV (reference sequence). The CDR3 length is 15 residues. Here the CDR3 reads CASIQGGSAKNIQYF. The DNA for the CDR3 is TGTGCCAGCATACAGGGTGGCTCAGCCAAAAACATTCAGTACTTC.

This clonotype showed up many times. The V call is TRBV4-1, the J call TRBJ1-2; TRBD1 is a possible D gene (6 bases). V gave up 5 bases and J gave up 5 bases, with 12 bases separating them. Germline assignment: CDR1 MGHRA and CDR2 YSYEKL. The CDR3 contains 13 residues. The CDR3 region has the DNA TGCGCCAGCAGCGGGGGGCTGAGGTATGGCTACACCTTC. It yields the protein CASSGGLRYGYTF.

This clonotype has only a few counts. The chain links TRBV27 to TRBJ1-6, with D hard to call. The ends were cut back, 5 bases at V and 4 bases at J, with 21 bases in the middle. This CDR3 region has 18 residues. CDR1 is MNHEY and CDR2 is SMNVEV in the germline V gene (reference sequence). CDR3 residues: CASSPKGLLQRYNSPLHF. The CDR3, as DNA: TGTGCCAGCAGTCCGAAGGGCCTCCTCCAGAGGTATAATTCACCCCTCCACTTT.